The text below deals with one T cell receptor (beta chain). Which antigen it targets is not known. There are no base qualities to consult, and no much larger clone falls within one base. The trial excluded patients who had a history of autoimmune disease or who were on systemic immunosuppression. In every dose cohort, peripheral blood was drawn for TCR sequencing at baseline, cycle 4 day 1, and cycle 7 day 1. Samples were obtained from an open-label, multicenter, first-in-human phase I dose-escalation trial of ivuxolimab. The trial enrolled adults with locally advanced or metastatic head and neck squamous cell, hepatocellular, melanoma or renal cell carcinoma. Before TCR sequencing, CD4+ T cells and CD8+ T cells were sorted from peripheral blood as separate populations. The sample comes from a study of OX40 agonist ivuxolimab in advanced cancers. For the study in its entirety: The costimulatory receptor OX40 (CD134) was targeted by ivuxolimab, a fully human IgG2 agonistic monoclonal antibody. Intravenous ivuxolimab was administered to patients every 2 weeks at six dose levels: 0.01, 0.1, 0.3, 1.5, 3 and 10 mg/kg. Of the roughly 50 dose-escalation patients, hepatocellular carcinoma was present in roughly 19, melanoma in roughly 15, renal cell carcinoma in 9 and head and neck cancer in 9. A male proportion of roughly 80% and a mean age of roughly 55 years, ranging from 23 to 79, were recorded for the dose-escalation cohort. Patients were allowed to have had prior anti-PD-1, anti-PD-L1 or anti-CTLA-4 therapy, and more than 30% of the dose-escalation patients had previously received checkpoint inhibitors. Three dose-escalation patients achieved partial responses, one with hepatocellular carcinoma and two with cutaneous melanoma. The point of sequencing TCRbeta in the periphery was to test whether ivuxolimab changed TCR sequence diversity and drove clonal T-cell expansion. The paper describes the monotherapy dose-escalation part (N of about 57 patients) of the phase I trial of ivuxolimab.

Study-level results and caveats: The antigen specificity of the peripheral T cells that underwent clonal expansion was not determined. Low levels of normalized T-cell clonal expansion were also seen in some patients who did not respond. Clonal expansion of both CD4+ and CD8+ blood T cells was observed from baseline to week 6 at doses 0.1 to 3.0 mg/kg. On average, CD8+ T cells showed more expanded clones than CD4+ T cells after ivuxolimab. In partial responders in the 0.1-3.0 mg/kg groups, normalized peripheral clonal expansion was found to be among the lowest, especially among CD8+ T cells.

Genomic DNA was isolated from the sorted cells so that the TCRbeta CDR3 region could be sequenced. The immunoSEQ Assay was used to sequence the TCRbeta CDR3 regions. Sourced from immuneACCESS, this table was stored by TCRdb with only in-frame sequences that have V and J called. A share of the clones is absent; for the studies checked, an unresolved V gene accounts for under half, and the remainder has no known explanation. This sample comprises around 50,000 clones, approximately 90% of them detected only once. The ten largest clones add up to around 48% of the sample. The input for sequencing was CD4+ or CD8+ T cells sorted from blood, taken in a trial of the OX40 agonist ivuxolimab. The TCR originated in an adult with an advanced solid tumor such as melanoma, head and neck, liver or kidney cancer.

Here the CDR3 is given as CASSPRGQGGELFF. The DNA sequence reads TGTGCCAGCAGCCCTAGAGGGCAGGGCGGGGAGCTGTTTTTT. The chain employs TRBV6-5 and TRBJ2-2; the D call is tentative, TRBD1 or TRBD2, as each matches 5 bases. V loses 6 bases, J loses 7 bases, and the germline ends lie 15 bases apart. The CDR3 starts with the cysteine, ends with the phenylalanine, and has 14 residues. The entry retains the CDR3 DNA only, 42 bases that are in frame from base 1. The CDR1 and CDR2 encoded by the germline V gene are MNHEY and SVGAGI.